These T cell receptor beta chains were read from a single sample in a study of cytomegalovirus exposure and HLA in healthy donors. TCRdb's table, derived via immunoSEQ multiplex PCR, lists solely in-frame clones and lacks some. The sample holds about 200,000 clones, approximately 78% seen once. What was sequenced was PBMCs. The receptors were sampled from a middle-aged woman in good health and CMV-seronegative. The CDR3 runs from the conserved cysteine through the conserved F or W. D genes are given only for firm matches. The size field is filled for only some rows; it gives once, few, many or a size class.

J: TRBJ1-1; size: -; D: -; V: TRBV29-1; CDR3: CSVVGTEAFF; DNA: TGCAGCGTTGTCGGCACTGAAGCTTTCTTT
J: TRBJ1-5; size: -; D: -; V: TRBV28; CDR3: CASSLLDTPSNQPQHF; DNA: TGTGCCAGCAGTCTACTGGACACGCCGAGCAATCAGCCCCAGCATTTT
J: TRBJ1-1; size: -; D: TRBD1; V: TRBV6-5; CDR3: CASSSRTGDTEAFF; DNA: TGTGCCAGCAGTTCCCGGACAGGGGACACTGAAGCTTTCTTT
J: TRBJ2-1; size: -; D: -; V: TRBV7-2; CDR3: CASSTPGDEQFF; DNA: TGTGCCAGCAGCACACCGGGGGATGAGCAGTTCTTC
J: TRBJ2-1; size: -; D: TRBD2; V: TRBV9; CDR3: CASSVERGLAGVNEQFF; DNA: TGTGCCAGCAGCGTAGAAAGGGGGCTAGCGGGAGTCAATGAGCAGTTCTTC
J: TRBJ2-6; size: -; D: -; V: TRBV7-2; CDR3: CASSFGGGGANVLTF; DNA: TGTGCCAGCAGCTTTGGGGGAGGTGGGGCCAACGTCCTGACTTTC
J: TRBJ1-3; size: -; D: -; V: TRBV29-1; CDR3: CSVAGSGNTIYF; DNA: TGCAGCGTTGCAGGGTCTGGAAACACCATATATTTT
J: TRBJ1-1; size: -; D: -; V: TRBV30; CDR3: CAWSRSRGHTEAFF; DNA: TGTGCCTGGAGTCGAAGCAGGGGCCACACTGAAGCTTTCTTT
J: TRBJ1-3; size: -; D: -; V: TRBV2; CDR3: CASNNFPSSGNTIYF; DNA: TGTGCCAGCAATAATTTCCCTTCCTCTGGAAACACCATATATTTT
J: TRBJ2-7; size: -; D: -; V: TRBV4-1; CDR3: CASSQVSLGLEAYEQYF; DNA: TGCGCCAGCAGCCAAGTCTCTCTGGGTCTTGAGGCCTACGAGCAGTACTTC
J: TRBJ2-3; size: -; D: -; V: TRBV29-1; CDR3: CSASRRMSTDTQYF; DNA: TGCAGCGCCTCCCGGCGGATGAGCACAGATACGCAGTATTTT
J: TRBJ2-7; size: -; D: -; V: TRBV27; CDR3: CASSHGQVMYEQYF; DNA: TGTGCCAGCAGCCACGGACAAGTAATGTACGAGCAGTACTTC
J: TRBJ2-2; size: few; D: TRBD1; V: TRBV9; CDR3: CASSGDRGPGELFF; DNA: TGTGCCAGCAGCGGTGACAGGGGGCCCGGGGAGCTGTTTTTT
J: TRBJ2-3; size: -; D: TRBD2; V: TRBV2; CDR3: CASMGTSVDTQYF; DNA: TGTGCCAGCATGGGGACTAGCGTTGATACGCAGTATTTT
J: TRBJ2-3; size: -; D: TRBD2; V: TRBV7-9; CDR3: CASSWDIAGTSTDTQYF; DNA: TGTGCCAGCAGCTGGGATATAGCGGGGACCAGCACAGATACGCAGTATTTT